This T cell receptor beta chain is drawn from a study of blood T cell repertoires in COVID-19. On the study more broadly: The cDNA or gDNA used as material had been derived from T cells, B-cell-depleted T cells, or PBMCs.

Study members were between roughly 18 and 89 years old and lived in over 20 US regions. Assignment of participants to cohorts was predicated upon participant-reported clinical history. How the authors handled the data: The authors estimated nucleated cell counts from reference gene primer amplification. Sequencing used immunoSEQ multiplex PCR; TCRdb keeps in-frame clones, though not all of them. V, J and clone size are taken as reported in that table, and D and trimming were inferred from the DNA itself. In the table there are about 200,000 clones, 75% to 90% of which are singletons. The V gene end was trimmed by 3 bases and the J gene end by 4 bases; junction bases not matched to a gene: 12. Germline loops: CDR1 DFQATT, CDR2 SNEGSKA (reference sequence). The CDR3 sequence is 16 residues long.

The sequence was collected from a woman between 40 and 55 years old with acute COVID-19. This rearrangement joins TRBV20-1 to TRBJ2-1, with 7 bases identical to TRBD2. The specimen was PBMCs or T cells enriched from blood (not recorded which). The CDR3 sequence is CSASLASGGRYNEQFF. The CDR3 region has the DNA TGCAGTGCTAGTCTGGCTAGCGGAGGCCGATACAATGAGCAGTTCTTC.